This T cell receptor (beta chain) is from a study of T cell responses to AZD1222 COVID-19 vaccine. Study results and limitations: At baseline, seropositivity was found in only 5 to 7 AZD1222 recipients. Spike was spanned by vaccine-associated CD4 TCRs, which were dominant at 160-218 and 743-854. Within unmutated variant regions lay the reported targets of nearly half of spike-specific TCRs.

The CDR3 sequence is 17 residues long. Germline V gene data show CDR1 as SGHTA and CDR2 as FQGTGA. V was cut by 5 bases and J by 0 bases, with 14 bases left in between. Profiling relied on immunoSEQ multiplex PCR, and the TCRdb table lists in-frame clones only, not all of them. The table includes around 120,000 clones, about 91% detected once. Comment on this clone: Its matching antigen is unknown.

The sample consisted of peripheral blood, taken on day 0 of AZD1222 vaccination. The receptor comes from an adult in good health. This chain links TRBV7-3 with TRBJ2-6, with D hard to call. CDR3: CASSLLGTASGANVLTF. The DNA of the CDR3 is TGTGCCAGCAGCCTCCTTGGAACGGCCTCTGGGGCCAACGTCCTGACTTTC.